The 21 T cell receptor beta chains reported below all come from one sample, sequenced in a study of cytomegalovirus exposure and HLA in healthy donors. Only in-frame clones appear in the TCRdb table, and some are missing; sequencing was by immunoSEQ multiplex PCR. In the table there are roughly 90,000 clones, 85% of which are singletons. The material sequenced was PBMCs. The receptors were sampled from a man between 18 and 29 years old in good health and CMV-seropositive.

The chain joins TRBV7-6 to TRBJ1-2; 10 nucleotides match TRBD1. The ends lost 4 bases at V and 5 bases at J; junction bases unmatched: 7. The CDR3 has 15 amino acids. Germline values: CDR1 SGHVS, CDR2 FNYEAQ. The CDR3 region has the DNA TGTGCCAGCAGCTCGTCGGACAGGGGGATTTATGGCTACACCTTC. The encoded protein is CASSSSDRGIYGYTF. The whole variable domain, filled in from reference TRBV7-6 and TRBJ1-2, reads GAGVSQSPRYKVTKRGQDVALRCDPISGHVSLYWYRQALGQGPEFLTYFNYEAQQDKSGLPNDRFSAERPEGSISTLTIQRTEQRDSAMYRCASSSSDRGIYGYTFGSGTRLTVV.

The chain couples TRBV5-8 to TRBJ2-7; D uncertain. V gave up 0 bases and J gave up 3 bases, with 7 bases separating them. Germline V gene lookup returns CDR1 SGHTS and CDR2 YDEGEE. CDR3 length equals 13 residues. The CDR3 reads CASSLARVYEQYF. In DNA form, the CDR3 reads TGTGCCAGCAGCTTGGCCCGGGTCTACGAGCAGTACTTC.

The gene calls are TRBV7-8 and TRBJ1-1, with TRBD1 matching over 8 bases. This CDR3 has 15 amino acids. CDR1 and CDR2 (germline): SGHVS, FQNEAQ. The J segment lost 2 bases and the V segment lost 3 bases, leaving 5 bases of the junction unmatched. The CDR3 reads CASSLTDRANTEAFF. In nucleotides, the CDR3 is TGTGCCAGCAGCTTGACGGACAGGGCAAACACTGAAGCTTTCTTT.

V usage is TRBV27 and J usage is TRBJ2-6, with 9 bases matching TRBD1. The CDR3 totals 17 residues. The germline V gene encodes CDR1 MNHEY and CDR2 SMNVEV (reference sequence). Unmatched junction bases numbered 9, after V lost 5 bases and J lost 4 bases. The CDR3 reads CASSPPQGARGANVLTF. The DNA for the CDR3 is TGTGCCAGCAGTCCGCCACAGGGGGCGCGGGGGGCCAACGTCCTGACTTTC.

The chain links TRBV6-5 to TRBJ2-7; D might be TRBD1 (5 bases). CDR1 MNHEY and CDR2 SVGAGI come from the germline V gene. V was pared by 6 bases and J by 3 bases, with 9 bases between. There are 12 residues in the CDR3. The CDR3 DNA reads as TGTGCCAGCAGGGACATAAACTACGAGCAGTACTTC. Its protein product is CASRDINYEQYF.

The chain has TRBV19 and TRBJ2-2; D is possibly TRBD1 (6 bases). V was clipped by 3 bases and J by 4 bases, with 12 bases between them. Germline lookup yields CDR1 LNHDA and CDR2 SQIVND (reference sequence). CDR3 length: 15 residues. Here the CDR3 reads CASSMRQVATGELFF. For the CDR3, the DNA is TGTGCCAGTAGTATGAGACAGGTGGCCACCGGGGAGCTGTTTTTT.

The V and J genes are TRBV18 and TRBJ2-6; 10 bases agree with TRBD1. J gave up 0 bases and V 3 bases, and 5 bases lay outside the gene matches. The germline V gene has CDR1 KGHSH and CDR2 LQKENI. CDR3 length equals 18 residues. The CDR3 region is CASSPWTGGTSGANVLTF. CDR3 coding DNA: TGTGCCAGCTCACCGTGGACAGGGGGTACCTCTGGGGCCAACGTCCTGACTTTC.

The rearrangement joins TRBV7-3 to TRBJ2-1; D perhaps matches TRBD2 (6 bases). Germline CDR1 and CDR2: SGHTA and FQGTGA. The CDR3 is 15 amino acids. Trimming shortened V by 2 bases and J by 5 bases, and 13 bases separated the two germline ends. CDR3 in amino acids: CASSLGGAGNNEQFF. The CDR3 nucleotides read TGTGCCAGCAGCTTAGGAGGGGCCGGAAACAATGAGCAGTTCTTC.

For the CDR3, the DNA is TGTGCCAGCAGTGATCGGACGGGGGGCACAGATACGCAGTATTTT. This codes for CASSDRTGGTDTQYF. The chain carries TRBV27 and TRBJ2-3; a weak D match, TRBD2 (6 bases). CDR1 is MNHEY and CDR2 is SMNVEV in the germline V gene (reference sequence). Trimming took 5 bases from V and 1 from J, leaving 13 bases between them. The CDR3 sequence is 15 residues long.

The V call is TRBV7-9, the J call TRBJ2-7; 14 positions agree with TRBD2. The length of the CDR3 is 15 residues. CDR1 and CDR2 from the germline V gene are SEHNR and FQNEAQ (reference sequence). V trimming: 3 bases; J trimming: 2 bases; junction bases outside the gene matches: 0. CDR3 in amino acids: CASSLGLAGAYEQYF. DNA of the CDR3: TGTGCCAGCAGCTTGGGACTAGCGGGGGCCTACGAGCAGTACTTC.

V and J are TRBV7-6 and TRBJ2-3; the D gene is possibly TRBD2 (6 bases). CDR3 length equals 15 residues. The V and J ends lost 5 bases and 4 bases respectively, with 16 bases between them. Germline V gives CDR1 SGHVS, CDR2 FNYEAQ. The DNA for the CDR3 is TGTGCCAGCAGCCCTACGACTAGTTGGGCAGATACGCAGTATTTT. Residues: CASSPTTSWADTQYF. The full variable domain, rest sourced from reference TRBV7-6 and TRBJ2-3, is GAGVSQSPRYKVTKRGQDVALRCDPISGHVSLYWYRQALGQGPEFLTYFNYEAQQDKSGLPNDRFSAERPEGSISTLTIQRTEQRDSAMYRCASSPTTSWADTQYFGPGTRLTVL.

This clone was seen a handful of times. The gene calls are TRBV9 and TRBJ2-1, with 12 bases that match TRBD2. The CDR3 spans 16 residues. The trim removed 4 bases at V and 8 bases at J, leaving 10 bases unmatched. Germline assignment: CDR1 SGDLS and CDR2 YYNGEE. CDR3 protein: CASSPFRTSGNDEQFF. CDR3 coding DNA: TGTGCCAGCAGCCCGTTTAGGACTAGCGGGAATGATGAGCAGTTCTTC.

This chain's CDR3 is CASSLGGGEGYLNFYEQYF. In nucleotides, the CDR3 is TGTGCCAGCAGCTTAGGAGGGGGCGAGGGGTACCTCAACTTCTACGAGCAGTACTTC. The gene calls are TRBV7-2 and TRBJ2-7, with 7 bases that match TRBD1. The germline V gene has CDR1 SGHTA and CDR2 FQGNSA. This CDR3 spans 19 amino acids. The junction had 18 bases not matched to a gene; V was cut back by 1 base and J by 3 bases.

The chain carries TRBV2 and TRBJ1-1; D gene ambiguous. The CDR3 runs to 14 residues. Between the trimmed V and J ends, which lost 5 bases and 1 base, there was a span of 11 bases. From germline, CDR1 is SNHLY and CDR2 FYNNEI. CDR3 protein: CASSSFLGNTEAFF. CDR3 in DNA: TGTGCCAGCAGTTCTTTTCTAGGGAACACTGAAGCTTTCTTT.

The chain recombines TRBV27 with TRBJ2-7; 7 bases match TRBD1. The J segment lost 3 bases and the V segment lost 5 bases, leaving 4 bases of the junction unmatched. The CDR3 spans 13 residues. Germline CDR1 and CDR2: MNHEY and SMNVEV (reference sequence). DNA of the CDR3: TGTGCCAGCAGTACCGGGACAGACTACGAGCAGTACTTC. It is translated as CASSTGTDYEQYF.

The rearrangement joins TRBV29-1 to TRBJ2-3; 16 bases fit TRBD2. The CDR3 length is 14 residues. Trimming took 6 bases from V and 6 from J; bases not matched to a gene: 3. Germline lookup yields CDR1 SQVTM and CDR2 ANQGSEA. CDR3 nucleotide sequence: TGCAGCGTGGGACTAGCGGGGGGGCGGGATACGCAGTATTTT. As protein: CSVGLAGGRDTQYF.

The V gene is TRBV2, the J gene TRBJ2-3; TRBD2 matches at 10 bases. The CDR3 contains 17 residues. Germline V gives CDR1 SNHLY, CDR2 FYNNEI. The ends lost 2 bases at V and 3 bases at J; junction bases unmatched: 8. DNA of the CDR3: TGTGCCAGCAGTGAAAACGGACTAGCGGCAGGGACAGATACGCAGTATTTT. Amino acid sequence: CASSENGLAAGTDTQYF. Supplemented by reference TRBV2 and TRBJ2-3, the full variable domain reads EPEVTQTPSHQVTQMGQEVILRCVPISNHLYFYWYRQILGQKVEFLVSFYNNEISEKSEIFDDQFSVERPDGSNFTLKIRSTKLEDSAMYFCASSENGLAAGTDTQYFGPGTRLTVL.

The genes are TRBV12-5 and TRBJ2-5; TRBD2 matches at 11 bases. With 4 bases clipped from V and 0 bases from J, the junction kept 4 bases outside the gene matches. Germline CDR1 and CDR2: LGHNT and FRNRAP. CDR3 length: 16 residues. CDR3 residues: CASGSRLAGNQETQYF. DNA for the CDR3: TGTGCTAGTGGTTCTCGACTAGCGGGGAACCAAGAGACCCAGTACTTC.

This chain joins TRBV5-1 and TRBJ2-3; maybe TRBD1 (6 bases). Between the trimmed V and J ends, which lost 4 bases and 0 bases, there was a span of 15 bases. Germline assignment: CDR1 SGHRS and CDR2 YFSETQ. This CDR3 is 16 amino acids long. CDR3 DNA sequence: TGCGCCAGCAGCCAAGGGACACTTCCTAGCACAGATACGCAGTATTTT. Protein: CASSQGTLPSTDTQYF.

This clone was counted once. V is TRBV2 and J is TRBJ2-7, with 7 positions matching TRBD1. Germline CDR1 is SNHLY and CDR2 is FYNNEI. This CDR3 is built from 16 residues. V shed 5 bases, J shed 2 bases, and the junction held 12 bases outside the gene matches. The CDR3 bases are TGTGCCAGCAGTCAATCGAACCTGGACAGGACCTACGAGCAGTACTTC. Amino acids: CASSQSNLDRTYEQYF.

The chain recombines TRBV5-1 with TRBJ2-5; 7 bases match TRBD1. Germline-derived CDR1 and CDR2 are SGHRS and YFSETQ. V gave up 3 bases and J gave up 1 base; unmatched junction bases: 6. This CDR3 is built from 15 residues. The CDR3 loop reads CASSSGQVIQETQYF. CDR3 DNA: TGCGCCAGCAGCTCTGGACAGGTGATCCAAGAGACCCAGTACTTC.